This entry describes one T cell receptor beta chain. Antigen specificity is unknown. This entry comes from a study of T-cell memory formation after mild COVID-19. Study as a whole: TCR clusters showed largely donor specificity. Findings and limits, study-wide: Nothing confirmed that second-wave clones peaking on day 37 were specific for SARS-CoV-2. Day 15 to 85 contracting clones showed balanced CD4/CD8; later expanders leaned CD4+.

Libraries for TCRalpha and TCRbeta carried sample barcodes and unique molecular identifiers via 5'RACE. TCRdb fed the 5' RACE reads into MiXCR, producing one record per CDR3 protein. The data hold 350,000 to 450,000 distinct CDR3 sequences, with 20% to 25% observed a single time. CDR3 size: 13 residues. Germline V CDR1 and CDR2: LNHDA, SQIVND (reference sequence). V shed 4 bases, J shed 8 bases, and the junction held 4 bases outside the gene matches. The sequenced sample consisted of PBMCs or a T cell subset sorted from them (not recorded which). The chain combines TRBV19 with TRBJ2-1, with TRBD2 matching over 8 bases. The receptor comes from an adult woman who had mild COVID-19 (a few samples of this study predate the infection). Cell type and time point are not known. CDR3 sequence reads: CASSRGLVDEQFF. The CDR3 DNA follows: TGTGCCAGTAGTAGGGGACTAGTCGATGAGCAGTTCTTC.